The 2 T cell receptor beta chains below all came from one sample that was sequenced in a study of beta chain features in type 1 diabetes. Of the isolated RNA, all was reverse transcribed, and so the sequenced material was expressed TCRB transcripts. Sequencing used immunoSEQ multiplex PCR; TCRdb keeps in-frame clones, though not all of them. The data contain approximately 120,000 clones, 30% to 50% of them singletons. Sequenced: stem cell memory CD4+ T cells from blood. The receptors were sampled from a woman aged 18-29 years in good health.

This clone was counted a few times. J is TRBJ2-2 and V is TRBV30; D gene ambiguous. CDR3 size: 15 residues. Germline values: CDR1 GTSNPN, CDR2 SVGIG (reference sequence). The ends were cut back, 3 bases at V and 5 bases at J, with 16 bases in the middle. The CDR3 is CAWRRAFPLTGELFF. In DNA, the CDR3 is TGTGCCTGGAGACGAGCTTTTCCCTTAACCGGGGAGCTGTTTTTT.

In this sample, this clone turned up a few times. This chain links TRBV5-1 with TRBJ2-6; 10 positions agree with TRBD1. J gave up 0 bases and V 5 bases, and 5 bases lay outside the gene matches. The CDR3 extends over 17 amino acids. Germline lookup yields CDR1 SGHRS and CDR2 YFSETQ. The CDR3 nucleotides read TGCGCCAGCAGTAGGGACAGGGGATTCTCTGGGGCCAACGTCCTGACTTTC. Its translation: CASSRDRGFSGANVLTF. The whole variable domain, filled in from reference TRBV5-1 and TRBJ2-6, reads KAGVTQTPRYLIKTRGQQVTLSCSPISGHRSVSWYQQTPGQGLQFLFEYFSETQRNKGNFPGRFSGRQFSNSRSEMNVSTLELGDSALYLCASSRDRGFSGANVLTFGAGSRLTVL.